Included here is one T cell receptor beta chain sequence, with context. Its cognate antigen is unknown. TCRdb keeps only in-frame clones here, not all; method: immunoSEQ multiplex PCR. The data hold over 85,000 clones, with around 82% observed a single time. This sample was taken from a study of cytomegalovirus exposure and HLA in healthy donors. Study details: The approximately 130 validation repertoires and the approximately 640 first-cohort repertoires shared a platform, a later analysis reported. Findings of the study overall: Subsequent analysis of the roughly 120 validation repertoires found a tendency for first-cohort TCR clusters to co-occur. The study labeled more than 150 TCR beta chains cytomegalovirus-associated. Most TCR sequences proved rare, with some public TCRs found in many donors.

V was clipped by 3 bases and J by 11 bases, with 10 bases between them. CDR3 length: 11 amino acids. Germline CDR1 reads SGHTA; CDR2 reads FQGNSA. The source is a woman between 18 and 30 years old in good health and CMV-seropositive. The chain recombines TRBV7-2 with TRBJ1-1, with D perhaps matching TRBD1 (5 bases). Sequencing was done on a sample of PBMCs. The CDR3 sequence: CASSFAGWAFF. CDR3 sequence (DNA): TGTGCCAGCAGCTTCGCAGGGTGGGCTTTCTTT.